The 8 T cell receptor beta chains listed next were all sequenced from one sample in a study of T-cell reconstitution after alpha-beta-depleted transplantation in children. Preparing the TCRbeta library involved the use of unique molecular identifiers. MiXCR, applied by TCRdb to the PCR reads, yields one record per CDR3 protein. The sample has hundreds of thousands of distinct CDR3 sequences; roughly 15% are singletons. The input for sequencing was PBMCs from the stem cell graft donor, taken from the stem cell graft. These receptors came from a human donor who donated a stem cell graft to a child with acute myeloid leukemia.

This clonotype came up many times. This chain uses TRBV20-1 with TRBJ2-5; weak D call: TRBD1 (5 bases). CDR3 length: 14 residues. Germline V CDR1 and CDR2: DFQATT, SNEGSKA (reference sequence). The V end lost 2 bases, the J end lost 1 base, and 11 bases lay between the germline ends. The CDR3, as DNA: TGCAGTGCTAGAACCTTAGACAGCCAAGAGACCCAGTACTTC. Its translation is CSARTLDSQETQYF.

The chain has TRBV29-1 and TRBJ2-1; D perhaps matches TRBD2 (7 bases). V was pared by 4 bases and J by 3 bases, with 16 bases between. The CDR3 runs 15 residues. Germline loops: CDR1 SQVTM, CDR2 ANQGSEA. CDR3 coding DNA: TGCAGCGTTGTGGGGGGGGGCCGATACTACAATGAGCAGTTCTTC. Translation gives CSVVGGGRYYNEQFF.

This clonotype was seen a handful of times. This chain links TRBV7-2 with TRBJ1-4; 8 nucleotides agree with TRBD1. With 1 base clipped from V and 8 bases from J, the junction kept 6 bases outside the gene matches. The germline CDR1 and CDR2 sequences are SGHTA and FQGNSA. This CDR3 has 15 amino acids. CDR3 in amino acids: CASSLGPGGEEKLFF. For the CDR3, the DNA is TGTGCCAGCAGCTTAGGCCCAGGGGGCGAAGAAAAACTGTTTTTT. The complete variable domain, with remaining parts taken from reference TRBV7-2 and TRBJ1-4, reads GAGVSQSPSNKVTEKGKDVELRCDPISGHTALYWYRQSLGQGLEFLIYFQGNSAPDKSGLPSDRFSAERTGGSVSTLTIQRTQQEDSAVYLCASSLGPGGEEKLFFGSGTQLSVL.

Only one count was recorded for this clonotype. Given a much more abundant clone one base away, this may be a read error. J is TRBJ1-4 and V is TRBV25-1; D is unresolved. This CDR3 is 10 amino acids long. CDR1 is MGHDK and CDR2 is SYGVNS in the germline V gene. CDR3 loop: CASKAGKPFF. The CDR3 DNA sequence: TGTGCCAGCAAGGCGGGAAAACCGTTTTTT.

At least ten counts were recorded for this clonotype. This sequence joins TRBV15 and TRBJ2-3; 9 nucleotides agree with TRBD1. Trimming at V came to 0 bases and at J to 4 bases, leaving 5 bases not matched to a gene. The CDR3 is made up of 16 amino acids. Looked up from germline, CDR1 is LNHNV and CDR2 is YYDKDF (reference sequence). The CDR3 is CATSRDAGQGPDTQYF. In DNA, the CDR3 is TGTGCCACCAGCAGAGATGCGGGACAGGGCCCAGATACGCAGTATTTT.

This clonotype appeared many times. The chain carries TRBV27 and TRBJ2-7; D is uncertain. This CDR3 has 15 amino acids. Germline V lookup: CDR1 MNHEY, CDR2 SMNVEV (reference sequence). Trimming stripped 0 bases from V and 0 bases from J, with 9 bases between. CDR3 nucleotides: TGTGCCAGCAGTTTATCGCAGCCGAGCTCCTACGAGCAGTACTTC. It is translated as CASSLSQPSSYEQYF.

At least ten counts were recorded for this clonotype. CDR3 sequence reads: CASSLGPTNEKLFF. The DNA for the CDR3 is TGTGCCAGCAGCTTAGGACCAACTAATGAAAAACTGTTTTTT. This chain uses TRBV7-2 with TRBJ1-4; D is unclear. Germline CDR1 is SGHTA and CDR2 is FQGNSA. The CDR3 spans 14 residues. Deletions cut 1 base from V and 0 bases from J, with 3 bases between.

J is TRBJ1-1 and V is TRBV7-2; TRBD1 might be the D (5 bases). V lost 5 bases and J 8 bases, leaving 24 bases between the germline ends. This CDR3 comprises 16 residues. Germline assignment: CDR1 SGHTA and CDR2 FQGNSA. CDR3 coding DNA: TGTGCCAGCAGCCGGGGGTTCGGCGGTCTGAGTGTGGAAGCTTTCTTT. Amino acid sequence: CASSRGFGGLSVEAFF.